Below, 9 T cell receptor beta chains from the same sample are listed, as sequenced in a study of blood T cell repertoires in COVID-19. Method: immunoSEQ multiplex PCR; TCRdb's copy keeps in-frame clones and lacks some. The sample lists about 60,000 clones; about 90% were seen once. The sequenced material came from peripheral blood. The receptors were sampled from a human donor in a cohort sampled during active COVID-19.

The chain links TRBV30 to TRBJ1-2; 7 bases are a match to TRBD1. From germline, CDR1 is GTSNPN and CDR2 SVGIG (reference sequence). CDR3 length: 12 amino acids. V was pared by 7 bases and J by 2 bases, with 4 bases of the junction left unmatched. The CDR3 sequence is CAYKTGNYGYTF. The CDR3 DNA follows: TGTGCCTACAAGACAGGGAACTATGGCTACACCTTC.

The rearrangement uses TRBV5-8 and TRBJ1-6; D is ambiguous. Trimming took off 0 bases at V and 0 bases at J, with 16 bases between the two ends. This CDR3 contains 19 residues. From germline, CDR1 is SGHTS and CDR2 YDEGEE. The CDR3 is CASSLDGHRGSSYNSPLHF. CDR3 in DNA: TGTGCCAGCAGCTTGGACGGCCACCGGGGAAGCTCCTATAATTCACCCCTCCACTTT.

V is TRBV18 and J is TRBJ2-5; D ambiguous. Looked up from germline, CDR1 is KGHSH and CDR2 is LQKENI. The CDR3 length is 12 residues. V gave up 3 bases and J gave up 5 bases, with 7 bases separating them. CDR3 sequence: CASSPEIETQYF. For the CDR3, the DNA is TGTGCCAGCTCACCGGAGATCGAGACCCAGTACTTC.

The rearrangement uses TRBV6-4 and TRBJ2-3; possible D gene TRBD2, 6 bases. Germline-derived CDR1 and CDR2 are MRHNA and SNTAGT. The CDR3 covers 13 residues. Trimming took 3 bases from V and 6 from J, leaving 10 bases between them. Here the CDR3 reads CASSEQAGDTQYF. For the CDR3, the DNA is TGTGCCAGCAGTGAGCAAGCGGGCGATACGCAGTATTTT.

V and J are TRBV5-6 and TRBJ2-7; 7 positions match TRBD1. The CDR3 loop spans 14 amino acids. Germline V CDR1 and CDR2: SGHDT, YYEEEE. Trimming at V came to 3 bases and at J to 1 base, leaving 4 bases not matched to a gene. This CDR3 is CASSSPGQSYEQYF. CDR3 in DNA: TGTGCCAGCAGCTCTCCGGGACAGTCCTACGAGCAGTACTTC.

This clone was observed once. V and J are TRBV27 and TRBJ2-7, with D tentatively TRBD1 (6 bases). The CDR3 contains 15 residues. From germline, CDR1 is MNHEY and CDR2 SMNVEV (reference sequence). V lost 5 bases and J lost 5, with 19 bases in between. In DNA form, the CDR3 reads TGTGCCAGCAGTCAAAGCACAGGGTCTGTCCACGAGCAGTACTTC. It yields the protein CASSQSTGSVHEQYF.

The genes are TRBV7-8 and TRBJ1-4, with TRBD1 matching over 9 bases. This CDR3 contains 15 residues. The germline gives CDR1 SGHVS, CDR2 FQNEAQ. V lost 4 bases to trimming and J lost 8 bases; unmatched junction nucleotides: 8. Written as DNA, the CDR3 is TGTGCCAGCAGCTCATCCGGGACAGGGAGGGAAAAACTGTTTTTT. This codes for CASSSSGTGREKLFF.

The rearrangement uses TRBV5-1 and TRBJ2-5; 8 bases line up with TRBD1. Germline values: CDR1 SGHRS, CDR2 YFSETQ. V shed 0 bases, J shed 9 bases, and the junction held 7 bases outside the gene matches. This CDR3 spans 14 amino acids. The CDR3 region is CASSLGTGLTAQYF. Written as DNA, the CDR3 is TGCGCCAGCAGCTTGGGGACAGGGCTGACAGCCCAGTACTTC.

The chain recombines TRBV19 with TRBJ2-1; TRBD1 matches at 7 bases. From germline, CDR1 is LNHDA and CDR2 SQIVND (reference sequence). CDR3 length equals 16 residues. The J segment lost 0 bases and the V segment lost 6 bases, leaving 8 bases of the junction unmatched. This chain's CDR3 is CASSLLGQSSYNEQFF. CDR3 nucleotide sequence: TGTGCCAGTAGCCTTTTGGGACAGAGCTCCTACAATGAGCAGTTCTTC. The full variable domain, completed using reference TRBV19 and TRBJ2-1, is DGGITQSPKYLFRKEGQNVTLSCEQNLNHDAMYWYRQDPGQGLRLIYYSQIVNDFQKGDIAEGYSVSREKKESFPLTVTSAQKNPTAFYLCASSLLGQSSYNEQFFGPGTRLTVL.